One sample yielded the 30 T cell receptor beta chains listed below, sequenced in a study of cytomegalovirus exposure and HLA in healthy donors. The PCR made use of 60 Vbeta and 13 Jbeta primers. Sequencing was performed with immunoSEQ multiplex PCR; in TCRdb, only in-frame clones are kept and a portion is missing. The table lists about 160,000 clones, about three fifths of them singletons. Specimen: PBMCs. Every receptor here comes from a woman aged 60-75 years in good health and CMV-seropositive.

This clone was counted only a few times. The CDR3 DNA reads as TGTGCCAGCAGTTTGTTGACAGGGGGCGAGCAGTACTTC. The encoded protein is CASSLLTGGEQYF. The chain carries TRBV28 and TRBJ2-7; 9 positions match TRBD1. The CDR3 length is 13 residues. The trim removed 3 bases at V and 6 bases at J, leaving 3 bases unmatched. The V gene's germline CDR1 is MDHEN and CDR2 SYDVKM.

V usage is TRBV10-2 and J usage is TRBJ1-1; 7 bases are shared with TRBD1. With V trimmed by 5 bases and J by 7 bases, 4 bases remained unmatched. This CDR3 region has 12 residues. Germline V gives CDR1 WSHSY, CDR2 SAAADI. The DNA of the CDR3 is TGCGCCAGCAGTCAAGGACAGGTTGAAGCTTTCTTT. Protein sequence: CASSQGQVEAFF.

With regard to this clone: One end of the junction is discordant with germline, which a read error may explain. The V call is TRBV6-5, the J call TRBJ1-1, with D tentatively TRBD1 (6 bases). Germline CDR1 reads MNHEY; CDR2 reads SVGAGI. CDR3 length: 14 amino acids. DNA of the CDR3: TGTGTCAGCAGTCCCACAGGGCTGAACACTGAAGCTTTCTTT. This sequence encodes CVSSPTGLNTEAFF.

This chain joins TRBV6-8 and TRBJ1-1; no reliable D call. Trimming removed 7 bases at V and 3 bases at J, with 30 bases between. CDR1 is MNHGY, CDR2 SAAAGT, per germline. The CDR3 is 19 amino acids. The CDR3 sequence is CASTRLLRGKFSEHTEAFF. The CDR3 region has the DNA TGTGCCAGCACCCGACTGTTGAGAGGGAAGTTCTCTGAACACACTGAAGCTTTCTTT.

The chain links TRBV18 to TRBJ2-1; 11 nucleotides agree with TRBD2. CDR3 size: 15 residues. Trimming removed 5 bases from V and 3 bases from J; junction bases left unmatched: 3. The germline V gene encodes CDR1 KGHSH and CDR2 LQKENI. CDR3 sequence (DNA): TGTGCCAGCTCATCCGGGACTAGCGGCTACAATGAGCAGTTCTTC. Its translation: CASSSGTSGYNEQFF.

The chain recombines TRBV19 with TRBJ2-3; 12 positions match TRBD2. J gave up 6 bases and V 11 bases, and 9 bases lay outside the gene matches. CDR1 and CDR2 from the germline V gene are LNHDA and SQIVND (reference sequence). This CDR3 contains 14 residues. The CDR3 spells CACSASGRADTQYF. CDR3 coding DNA: TGTGCCTGCTCAGCTAGCGGGAGGGCCGATACGCAGTATTTT.

J is TRBJ2-2 and V is TRBV14, with 12 nucleotides matching TRBD2. The CDR3 contains 17 residues. J was trimmed by 5 bases and V by 5 bases; bases with no gene match: 9. Germline CDR1 and CDR2: SGHDN and FVKESK. Here the CDR3 reads CASSYRLAGVGTGELFF. CDR3 sequence (DNA): TGTGCCAGCAGCTACAGACTAGCGGGAGTTGGGACCGGGGAGCTGTTTTTT.

The V call is TRBV27, the J call TRBJ2-7, with 8 positions matching TRBD2. Germline lookup yields CDR1 MNHEY and CDR2 SMNVEV (reference sequence). There are 14 residues in the CDR3. After removal of 3 bases from V and 3 bases from J, the junction contained 4 bases not matched to a gene. The CDR3 loop reads CASSLSGGSYEQYF. In DNA form, the CDR3 reads TGTGCCAGCAGTTTGTCGGGAGGGAGCTACGAGCAGTACTTC.

The chain links TRBV18 to TRBJ2-1; 7 bases are a match to TRBD2. Trimming took 3 bases from V and 7 from J; bases not matched to a gene: 9. The CDR3 length is 15 residues. From germline, CDR1 is KGHSH and CDR2 LQKENI. CDR3 amino acids: CASSPNLADLNEQFF. The DNA for the CDR3 is TGTGCCAGCTCACCGAATCTAGCGGACCTTAATGAGCAGTTCTTC.

As concerns this clone: The same CDR3 can be traced to other DNA sequences in this sample. The rearrangement uses TRBV29-1 and TRBJ2-7; D ambiguous. V was shortened by 6 bases and J by 7 bases, with 13 bases between the two germline ends. This CDR3 has 11 amino acids. Per the germline V gene, CDR1 is SQVTM and CDR2 is ANQGSEA. The CDR3 here is CSVSAAREQYF. CDR3 nucleotide sequence: TGCAGCGTGTCTGCGGCGCGGGAGCAGTACTTC.

The rearrangement joins TRBV7-2 to TRBJ2-7; 10 nucleotides align to TRBD2. Germline values: CDR1 SGHTA, CDR2 FQGNSA. The CDR3 spans 15 residues. V shed 3 bases and J 0 bases; nucleotides not matched to a gene: 2. The CDR3 DNA sequence: TGTGCCAGCAGCTTTAGGACTAGCGGCTCCTACGAGCAGTACTTC. This translates into CASSFRTSGSYEQYF.

As to this clone: Germline and junction disagree at one end, which may indicate a read error. This chain connects TRBV7-7 to TRBJ2-7; TRBD1 matches at 8 bases. The CDR3 loop spans 13 amino acids. Germline V gene sequence: CDR1 SSHAT, CDR2 FNYEAQ (reference sequence). The CDR3 nucleotides read TGTGCTAGCAGCAAGGACAGGGACTACGAGCAGTACTTC. It specifies CASSKDRDYEQYF.

This chain uses TRBV7-3 with TRBJ2-2, with 9 bases fitting TRBD2. V was pared by 5 bases and J by 7 bases, with 8 bases of the junction left unmatched. The CDR3 is made up of 15 amino acids. Germline V gene sequence: CDR1 SGHTA, CDR2 FQGTGA. CDR3 in DNA: TGTGCCAGCAGCGTTAGCGGGAGTAAAGGCGGGGAGCTGTTTTTT. Protein sequence: CASSVSGSKGGELFF.

V usage is TRBV5-4 and J usage is TRBJ2-7, with 7 positions matching TRBD1. The germline V gene has CDR1 SGHNT and CDR2 YYREEE (reference sequence). With V trimmed by 0 bases and J by 2 bases, 5 bases remained unmatched. The CDR3 has 15 amino acids. CDR3 residues: CASSLERQGAYEQYF. The CDR3 coding sequence is TGTGCCAGCAGCTTGGAAAGGCAGGGGGCCTACGAGCAGTACTTC. Based on the CDR3 plus reference TRBV5-4 and TRBJ2-7, the full variable domain is ETGVTQSPTHLIKTRGQQVTLRCSSQSGHNTVSWYQQALGQGPQFIFQYYREEENGRGNFPPRFSGLQFPNYSSELNVNALELDDSALYLCASSLERQGAYEQYFGPGTRLTVT.

The chain employs TRBV11-3 and TRBJ2-1, with 7 bases lining up with TRBD2. Per germline, CDR1 SGHNT and CDR2 YENEEA. This CDR3 has 16 amino acids. Trimming removed 8 bases from V and 2 bases from J; junction bases left unmatched: 12. The DNA for the CDR3 is TGTGCCAGCTCCCCTGAGGGCGGGAGCCCCTACAATGAGCAGTTCTTC. Translation: CASSPEGGSPYNEQFF.

The CDR3 loop reads CASSYQTGRTEAFF. The CDR3 coding sequence is TGTGCCAGCAGTTACCAGACAGGGAGAACTGAAGCTTTCTTT. The chain combines TRBV6-5 with TRBJ1-1, with 7 bases fitting TRBD1. Unmatched junction bases numbered 5, after V lost 2 bases and J lost 5 bases. This CDR3 spans 14 amino acids. Germline values: CDR1 MNHEY, CDR2 SVGAGI.

This chain joins TRBV29-1 and TRBJ2-3; perhaps TRBD1 as D (5 bases). The V end was cut by 0 bases, the J end by 0 bases, with 16 bases between. Germline V gene data show CDR1 as SQVTM and CDR2 as ANQGSEA. The CDR3 has 17 residues. The CDR3 protein is CSVEEGMTAWSTDTQYF. The CDR3, as DNA: TGCAGCGTTGAAGAGGGAATGACAGCGTGGAGCACAGATACGCAGTATTTT.

The V and J genes are TRBV2 and TRBJ2-2, with D tentatively TRBD1 (6 bases). Germline values: CDR1 SNHLY, CDR2 FYNNEI. Trimming took off 10 bases at V and 4 bases at J, with 10 bases between the two ends. The CDR3 totals 12 residues. For the CDR3, the DNA is TGTGCCAAGACAGGAAGCACCGGGGAGCTGTTTTTT. This sequence encodes CAKTGSTGELFF.

V and J are TRBV4-1 and TRBJ2-3, with 11 positions matching TRBD2. V trimming: 4 bases; J trimming: 4 bases; junction bases outside the gene matches: 7. This CDR3 has 16 residues. From germline, CDR1 is MGHRA and CDR2 YSYEKL. This chain's CDR3 is CASSPSSGRASDTQYF. DNA for the CDR3: TGCGCCAGCAGCCCTAGTAGCGGGAGGGCCTCAGATACGCAGTATTTT.

This chain connects TRBV16 to TRBJ1-1; D is perhaps TRBD1 (6 bases). The germline gives CDR1 KGHSY, CDR2 FQNENV. CDR3 length equals 15 residues. V lost 4 bases to trimming and J lost 1 base, with 13 bases between them. CDR3 region: CASSLQGIGNTEAFF. CDR3 in DNA: TGTGCCAGCAGCCTACAGGGAATCGGGAACACTGAAGCTTTCTTT.

This clone has only a few counts. The chain is built from TRBV5-1 and TRBJ2-7; D is perhaps TRBD1 (5 bases). Looked up from germline, CDR1 is SGHRS and CDR2 is YFSETQ. The CDR3 contains 13 residues. Between the trimmed V and J ends, which lost 4 bases and 4 bases, there was a span of 12 bases. In DNA form, the CDR3 reads TGCGCCAGCAGCGGCGGACATCCTTACGAGCAGTACTTC. Translated: CASSGGHPYEQYF.

CDR3: CASSPRTGGIEGNQPQHF. The CDR3 DNA reads as TGTGCCAGCAGCCCAAGGACAGGCGGGATAGAGGGCAATCAGCCCCAGCATTTT. This chain uses TRBV5-4 with TRBJ1-5, with 7 bases identical to TRBD1. The CDR3 extends over 18 amino acids. Looked up from germline, CDR1 is SGHNT and CDR2 is YYREEE (reference sequence). Trimming cost V 4 bases and J 2 bases; bases outside gene matches: 15.

The chain carries TRBV4-1 and TRBJ1-3, with D possibly being TRBD1 (5 bases). The CDR3 length is 18 residues. V gave up 2 bases and J gave up 1 base, with 18 bases separating them. Germline V lookup: CDR1 MGHRA, CDR2 YSYEKL. Here the CDR3 DNA reads TGCGCCAGCAGCCAACCATTGCGAGGTCAGGGATCTGGAAACACCATATATTTT. It specifies CASSQPLRGQGSGNTIYF.

V is TRBV18 and J is TRBJ1-3; no clear D gene. From germline, CDR1 is KGHSH and CDR2 LQKENI. Trimming cost V 2 bases and J 0 bases, with 11 bases left between them. The CDR3 has 16 amino acids. CDR3 DNA: TGTGCCAGCTCACCATCTACAGTAGGCTCTGGAAACACCATATATTTT. This gives the protein CASSPSTVGSGNTIYF.

V and J are TRBV7-6 and TRBJ2-1; the match to TRBD1 covers 9 bases. The CDR3 loop spans 16 amino acids. CDR1 and CDR2 (germline): SGHVS, FNYEAQ. J lost 4 bases, V lost 5 bases, and 9 bases had no gene match. This CDR3 reads CASSPLAGTGYNEQFF. The CDR3 DNA sequence: TGTGCCAGCAGCCCCCTGGCCGGGACAGGGTACAATGAGCAGTTCTTC. Supplemented by reference TRBV7-6 and TRBJ2-1, the full variable domain reads GAGVSQSPRYKVTKRGQDVALRCDPISGHVSLYWYRQALGQGPEFLTYFNYEAQQDKSGLPNDRFSAERPEGSISTLTIQRTEQRDSAMYRCASSPLAGTGYNEQFFGPGTRLTVL.

This clone has only a few counts. The V gene is TRBV10-3, the J gene TRBJ1-2; 12 bases align to TRBD1. Trimming took 3 bases from V and 8 from J; bases not matched to a gene: 10. The germline gives CDR1 ENHRY, CDR2 SYGVKD. The CDR3 spans 16 residues. Written as DNA, the CDR3 is TGTGCCATCAGTGAATCGGAGGGACAGGGGGCGAGGGGCTACACCTTC. Its protein product is CAISESEGQGARGYTF.

This clone showed up just once. The chain carries TRBV10-1 and TRBJ2-3; 14 bases agree with TRBD2. V lost 7 bases and J lost 3; bases outside the gene matches: 24. The CDR3 totals 22 residues. Germline CDR1 WNHNN, CDR2 SYGVQD (reference sequence). In DNA, the CDR3 is TGCGCCAGCACCCAAGGGACTAGCGGGAGCTATCCAGAAGTGAGTTTAACAGATACGCAGTATTTT. It translates to CASTQGTSGSYPEVSLTDTQYF.

The rearrangement joins TRBV7-9 to TRBJ2-1; 8 bases align to TRBD2. This CDR3 is 15 amino acids long. Germline V gene data show CDR1 as SEHNR and CDR2 as FQNEAQ (reference sequence). J was trimmed by 8 bases and V by 3 bases; bases with no gene match: 9. CDR3 nucleotides: TGTGCCAGCAGCTTCCGGGCGGGAGGTAGGGATGAGCAGTTCTTC. This translates into CASSFRAGGRDEQFF.

The V and J genes are TRBV5-1 and TRBJ2-1; no clear D gene. CDR3 size: 13 residues. Germline values: CDR1 SGHRS, CDR2 YFSETQ. Trimming took 0 bases from V and 8 from J, leaving 9 bases between them. The CDR3 reads CASSLVGSYEQFF. The CDR3 nucleotides are TGCGCCAGCAGCTTGGTTGGTAGCTATGAGCAGTTCTTC.

This clone was seen only once. The chain combines TRBV11-2 with TRBJ2-1, with 8 positions matching TRBD2. V was clipped by 5 bases and J by 8 bases; unmatched bases: 8. CDR3 length equals 14 residues. The germline gives CDR1 SGHAT, CDR2 FQNNGV. Here the CDR3 reads CASSPTGGVYEQFF. The CDR3 DNA reads TGTGCCAGCAGCCCTACGGGGGGGGTGTATGAGCAGTTCTTC.